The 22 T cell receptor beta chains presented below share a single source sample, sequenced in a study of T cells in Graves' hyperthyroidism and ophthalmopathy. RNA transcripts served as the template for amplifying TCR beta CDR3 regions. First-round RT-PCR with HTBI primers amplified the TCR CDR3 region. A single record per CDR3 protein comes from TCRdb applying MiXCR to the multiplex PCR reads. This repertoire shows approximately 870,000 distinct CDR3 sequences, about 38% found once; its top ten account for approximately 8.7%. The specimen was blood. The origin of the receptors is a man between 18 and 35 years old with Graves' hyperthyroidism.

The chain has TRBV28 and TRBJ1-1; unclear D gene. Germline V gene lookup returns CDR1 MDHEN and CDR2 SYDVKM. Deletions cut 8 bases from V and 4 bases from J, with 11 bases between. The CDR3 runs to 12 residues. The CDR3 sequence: CASLTEGTEAFF. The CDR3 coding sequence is TGTGCCAGCCTCACCGAGGGCACTGAAGCTTTCTTT.

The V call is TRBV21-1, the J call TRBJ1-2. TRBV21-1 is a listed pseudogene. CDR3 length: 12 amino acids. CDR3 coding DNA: TGTGCCAGCAGGAACAGCCTCTATGGCTACACCTTC. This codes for CASRNSLYGYTF.

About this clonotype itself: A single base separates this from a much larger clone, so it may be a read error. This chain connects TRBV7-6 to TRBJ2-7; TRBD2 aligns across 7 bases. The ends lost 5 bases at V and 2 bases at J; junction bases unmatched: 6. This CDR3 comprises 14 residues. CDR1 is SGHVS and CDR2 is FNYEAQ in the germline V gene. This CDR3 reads CASSGEGSAYEQYF. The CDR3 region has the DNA TGTGCCAGCAGCGGGGAGGGTTCAGCCTACGAGCAGTACTTC. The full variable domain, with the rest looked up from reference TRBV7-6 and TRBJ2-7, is GAGVSQSPRYKVTKRGQDVALRCDPISGHVSLYWYRQALGQGPEFLTYFNYEAQQDKSGLPNDRFSAERPEGSISTLTIQRTEQRDSAMYRCASSGEGSAYEQYFGPGTRLTVT.

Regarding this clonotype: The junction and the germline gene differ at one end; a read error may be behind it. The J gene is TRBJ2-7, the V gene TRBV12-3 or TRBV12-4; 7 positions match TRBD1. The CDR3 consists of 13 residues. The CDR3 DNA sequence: TGTGCCGGCAGTCCGGGACAGACCTACGAGCAGTACTTC. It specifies CAGSPGQTYEQYF.

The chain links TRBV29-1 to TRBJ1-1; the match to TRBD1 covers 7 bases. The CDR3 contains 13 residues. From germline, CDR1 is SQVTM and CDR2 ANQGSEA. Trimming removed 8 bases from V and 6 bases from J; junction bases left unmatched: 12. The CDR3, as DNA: TGCAGCCTCGCAGGGGGGAGGGACGCTGAAGCTTTCTTT. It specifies CSLAGGRDAEAFF. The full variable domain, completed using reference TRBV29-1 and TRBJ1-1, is SAVISQKPSRDICQRGTSLTIQCQVDSQVTMMFWYRQQPGQSLTLIATANQGSEATYESGFVIDKFPISRPNLTFSTLTVSNMSPEDSSIYLCSLAGGRDAEAFFGQGTRLTVV.

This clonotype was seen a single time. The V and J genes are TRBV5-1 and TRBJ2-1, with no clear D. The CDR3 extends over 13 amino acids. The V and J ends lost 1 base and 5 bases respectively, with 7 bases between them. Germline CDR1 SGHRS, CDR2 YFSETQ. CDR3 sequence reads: CASSLQADNEQFF. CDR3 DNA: TGCGCCAGCAGCTTGCAGGCAGACAATGAGCAGTTCTTC.

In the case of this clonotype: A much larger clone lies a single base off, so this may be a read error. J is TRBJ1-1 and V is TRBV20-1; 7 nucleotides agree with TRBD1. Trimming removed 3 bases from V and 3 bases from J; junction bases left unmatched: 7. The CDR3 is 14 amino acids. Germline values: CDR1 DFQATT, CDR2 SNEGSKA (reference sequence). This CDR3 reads CSARNQGVYTEAFF. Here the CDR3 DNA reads TGCAGTGCTAGGAACCAGGGGGTCTACACTGAAGCTTTCTTT.

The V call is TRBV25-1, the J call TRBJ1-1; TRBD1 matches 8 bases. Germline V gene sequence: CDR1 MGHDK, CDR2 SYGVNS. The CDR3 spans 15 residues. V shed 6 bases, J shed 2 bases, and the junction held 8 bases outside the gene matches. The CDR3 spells CASRLIQGVNTEAFF. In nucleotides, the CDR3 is TGTGCCAGCAGACTAATACAGGGGGTTAACACTGAAGCTTTCTTT.

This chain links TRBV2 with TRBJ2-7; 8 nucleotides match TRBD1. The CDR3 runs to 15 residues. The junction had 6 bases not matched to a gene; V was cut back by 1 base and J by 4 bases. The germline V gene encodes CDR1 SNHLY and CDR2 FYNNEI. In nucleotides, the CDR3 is TGTGCCAGCAGTGAAGTGCTCAGACAGGGGTACGAGCAGTACTTC. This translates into CASSEVLRQGYEQYF.

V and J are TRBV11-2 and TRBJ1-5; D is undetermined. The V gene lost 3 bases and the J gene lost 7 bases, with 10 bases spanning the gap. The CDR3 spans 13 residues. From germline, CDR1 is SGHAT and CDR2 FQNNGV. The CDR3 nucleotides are TGTGCCAGCAGCTTGACCCGGGCCCAGCCCCAGCATTTT. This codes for CASSLTRAQPQHF.

For the CDR3, the DNA is TGTGCCACCAGCCAAAGAGGACAGGGGTATGGCTACACCTTC. It translates to CATSQRGQGYGYTF. The gene calls are TRBV15 and TRBJ1-2; 9 nucleotides align to TRBD1. Germline CDR1 LNHNV, CDR2 YYDKDF (reference sequence). J lost 5 bases, V lost 5 bases, and 6 bases had no gene match. The CDR3 sequence is 14 residues long. Combining the CDR3 with reference TRBV15 and TRBJ1-2 gives the whole variable domain DAMVIQNPRYQVTQFGKPVTLSCSQTLNHNVMYWYQQKSSQAPKLLFHYYDKDFNNEADTPDNFQSRRPNTSFCFLDIRSPGLGDTAMYLCATSQRGQGYGYTFGSGTRLTVV.

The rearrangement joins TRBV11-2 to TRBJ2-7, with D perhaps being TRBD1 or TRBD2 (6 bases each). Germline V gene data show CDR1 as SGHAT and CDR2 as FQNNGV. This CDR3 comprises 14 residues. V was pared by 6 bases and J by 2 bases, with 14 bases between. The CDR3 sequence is CASRVAGQTYEQYF. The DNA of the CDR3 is TGTGCCAGCAGAGTTGCGGGACAAACCTACGAGCAGTACTTC.

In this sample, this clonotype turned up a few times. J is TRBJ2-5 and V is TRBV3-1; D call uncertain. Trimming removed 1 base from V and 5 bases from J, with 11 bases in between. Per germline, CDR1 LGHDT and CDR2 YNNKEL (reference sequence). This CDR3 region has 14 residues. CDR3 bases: TGTGCCAGCAGCCAAGTGGGCTCCCCGGAGACCCAGTACTTC. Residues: CASSQVGSPETQYF.

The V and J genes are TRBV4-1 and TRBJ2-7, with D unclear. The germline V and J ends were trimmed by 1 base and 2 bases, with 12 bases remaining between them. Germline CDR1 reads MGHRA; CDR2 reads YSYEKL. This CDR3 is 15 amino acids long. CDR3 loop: CASSQGSTPTYEQYF. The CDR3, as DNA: TGCGCCAGCAGCCAAGGCTCTACACCGACCTACGAGCAGTACTTC.

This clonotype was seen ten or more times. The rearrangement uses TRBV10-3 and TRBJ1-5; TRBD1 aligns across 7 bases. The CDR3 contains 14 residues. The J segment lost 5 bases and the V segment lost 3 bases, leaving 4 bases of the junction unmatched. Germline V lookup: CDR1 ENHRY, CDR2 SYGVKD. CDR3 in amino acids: CAISDGQAYQPQHF. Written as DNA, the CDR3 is TGTGCCATCAGTGATGGACAGGCTTATCAGCCCCAGCATTTT.

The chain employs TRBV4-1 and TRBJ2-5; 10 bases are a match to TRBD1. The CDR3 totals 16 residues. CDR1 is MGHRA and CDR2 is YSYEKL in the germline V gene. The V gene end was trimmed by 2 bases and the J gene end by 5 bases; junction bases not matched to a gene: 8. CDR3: CASSQSRQGAGETQYF. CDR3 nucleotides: TGCGCCAGCAGCCAATCGCGACAGGGGGCGGGCGAGACCCAGTACTTC.

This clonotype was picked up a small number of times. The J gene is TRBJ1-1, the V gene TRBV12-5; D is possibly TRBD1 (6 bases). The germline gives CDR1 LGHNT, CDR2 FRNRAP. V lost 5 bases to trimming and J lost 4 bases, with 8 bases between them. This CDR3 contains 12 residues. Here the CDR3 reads CASGGQITEAFF. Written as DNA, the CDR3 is TGTGCTAGTGGTGGACAGATCACTGAAGCTTTCTTT.

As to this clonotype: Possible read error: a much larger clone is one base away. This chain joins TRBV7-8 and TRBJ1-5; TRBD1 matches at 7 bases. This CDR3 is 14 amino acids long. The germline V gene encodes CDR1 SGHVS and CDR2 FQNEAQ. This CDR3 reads CASSNSGQTQPQRF. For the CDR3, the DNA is TGTGCCAGCAGCAATTCGGGACAGACTCAGCCCCAGCGTTTT.

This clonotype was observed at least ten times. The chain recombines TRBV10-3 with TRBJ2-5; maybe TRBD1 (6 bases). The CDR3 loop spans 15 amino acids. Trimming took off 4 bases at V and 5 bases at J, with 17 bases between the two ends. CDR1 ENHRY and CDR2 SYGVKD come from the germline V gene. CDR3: CAISGGAGDGETQYF. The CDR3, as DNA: TGTGCCATCAGTGGTGGGGCAGGGGACGGTGAGACCCAGTACTTC.

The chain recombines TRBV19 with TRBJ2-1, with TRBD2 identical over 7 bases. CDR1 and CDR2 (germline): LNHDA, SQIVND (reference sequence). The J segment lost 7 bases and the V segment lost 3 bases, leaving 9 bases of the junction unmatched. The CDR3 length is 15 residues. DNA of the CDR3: TGTGCCAGTAGTATCTCCGAGCGGGGCCTTAATGAGCAGTTCTTC. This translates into CASSISERGLNEQFF.

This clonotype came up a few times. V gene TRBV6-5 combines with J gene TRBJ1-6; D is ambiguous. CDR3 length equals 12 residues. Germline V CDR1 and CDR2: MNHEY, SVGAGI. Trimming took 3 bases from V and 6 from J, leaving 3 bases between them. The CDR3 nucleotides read TGTGCCAGCAGTTATGTTAATTCACCCCTCCACTTT. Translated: CASSYVNSPLHF.

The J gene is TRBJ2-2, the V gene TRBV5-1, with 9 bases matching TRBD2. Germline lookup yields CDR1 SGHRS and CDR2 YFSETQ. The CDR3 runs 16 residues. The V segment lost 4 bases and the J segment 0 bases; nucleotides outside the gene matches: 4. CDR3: CASSPWTSANTGELFF. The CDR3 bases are TGCGCCAGCAGCCCATGGACTAGCGCGAACACCGGGGAGCTGTTTTTT. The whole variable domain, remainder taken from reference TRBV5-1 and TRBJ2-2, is KAGVTQTPRYLIKTRGQQVTLSCSPISGHRSVSWYQQTPGQGLQFLFEYFSETQRNKGNFPGRFSGRQFSNSRSEMNVSTLELGDSALYLCASSPWTSANTGELFFGEGSRLTVL.